This T cell receptor (beta chain) is drawn from a study of Ad26.COV2.S vaccination and SARS-CoV-2 variants. Treatment noted: roughly 18 received Ad26.COV2.S at low or high dose, single or two shots; about 5 received placebo; per-sample allocation not given. Vaccine and placebo recipients were sampled on day 63 after the first injection. Study-wide results and caveats: Analyses of TCR breadth and depth may have underestimated total T cell responses.

The repertoire was sequenced with immunoSEQ multiplex PCR; TCRdb's copy has only in-frame clones and lacks some. The data show about 410,000 clones, 70% to 90% seen once. In this sample, this clone turned up once. Its cognate antigen is unknown. There are 17 residues in the CDR3. Germline CDR1 reads SGHKS; CDR2 reads YYEKEE (reference sequence). After removal of 1 base from V and 0 bases from J, the junction contained 9 bases not matched to a gene. Sequencing used peripheral blood, obtained in a trial of Ad26.COV2.S vaccine versus placebo. The TCR comes from a person aged 18-65 years who received the Ad26.COV2.S COVID-19 vaccine or a placebo. This chain uses TRBV5-5 with TRBJ2-7; 8 bases are a match to TRBD2. The CDR3 nucleotides are TGTGCCAGCAGCTTGAGGTACAGCGGGGGTTCCTCCTACGAGCAGTACTTC. It is translated as CASSLRYSGGSSYEQYF.